This section outlines one T cell receptor beta chain sequence together with its context. The antigen it binds to is not known. No much larger clone is present one base from it, and per-base qualities are unavailable. TCRbeta CDR3 regions were amplified from genomic DNA by means of the immunoSEQ Assay, a bias-controlled multiplex PCR. The original methods were these. The number of nucleated cells in each sample was estimated by amplification of reference gene primers within the assay. Sequence reads were collapsed and filtered to measure the absolute abundance of every unique TCRbeta CDR3 rearrangement. Productive Simpson clonality was computed per sample as the square root of Simpson's diversity index over productive rearrangements. The immuneACCESS repertoire file appears here via TCRdb, limited to in-frame rearrangements. These files lack a portion of the clones; in checked studies, under half of the deficit traces to unresolved V genes, and the cause of the others is not known. V, J and clone size are taken as reported in that table, and D and trimming were inferred from the DNA itself. The sample table shows about 190,000 clones, and 65% to 85% are seen once. Together, the top ten hold roughly 3.2% of the sample.

These data belong to a study of blood T cell repertoires in COVID-19 (dated by TCRdb to 2020 to 2021). At the level of the whole study: Samples covering the acute and convalescent phases of COVID-19 were provided by collaborators in the United States, Italy and Spain. The samples were drawn from two sources: the first 160 participants of the ongoing ImmuneRACE study, and 1,000 to 1,500 subjects contributed by 6 global collaborators. The repertoires were released in a freely available public database intended as a resource for research on the immune response to SARS-CoV-2. The material from the prospective study consisted of cDNA or gDNA derived from T cells, B-cell-depleted T cells, or PBMCs. Where available, HLA class I and class II types were taken from metadata supplied by the sample provider and were not determined by assay-based typing. Sample metadata almost always included a de-identified subject ID, COVID-19 status, age in years and sex. The dataset comprised deeply sampled blood TCRbeta repertoires from subjects exposed to, actively infected with, or recovered from COVID-19.

Broad study findings and their caveats: How much clinical and demographic metadata was included differed by source and by participant, and the metadata was provided uncurated.

The CDR3 runs 15 residues from the cysteine to the phenylalanine. Only CDR3 DNA is held: 45 bases, read in frame from base 1. CDR1 and CDR2, looked up from the germline V gene (reference sequence), are PRHDT and FYEKMQ. V is pared back by 1 base and J by 4 bases, with 13 bases lying between the germline termini. In the prospective study, participants were about 18 to 89 years old, resided in under 30 geographic areas of the United States, and were enrolled through a virtual design. To assign participants to cohorts, the prospective study relied on clinical history that participants themselves reported in a screening survey and a study questionnaire. Recovered participants in ImmuneRACE Cohort 3 were defined by two consecutive negative NP/OP PCR tests, clearance by a healthcare professional, or resolution of symptoms. In the prospective study, whole blood, serum and a nasopharyngeal or oropharyngeal swab were collected from each participant by mobile phlebotomists. Participants in the prospective study had the option to provide additional blood draws and questionnaires over a roughly 2-month period. Prospective study blood samples were shipped either frozen or at room temperature before DNA extraction.

The chain was built from TRBV13 and TRBJ1-1, with the D gene uncertain. This TCR derives from a woman under 40 who had recovered from COVID-19. Sequenced material: PBMCs or T cells enriched from blood (not recorded which). The nucleotide sequence reads TGTGCCAGCAGCTTAGACGGAGGGTTGGGCACTGAAGCTTTCTTT. This translates into CASSLDGGLGTEAFF.